This T cell receptor (beta chain) was retrieved from a study of cytomegalovirus exposure and HLA in healthy donors. Study outcomes and limitations: The authors assumed roughly uniform sequencing depth across donors for presence/absence analyses. Data from an earlier analysis indicated that most TCR beta V segments were productive either about 87% or about 30% of the time. A later analysis found that most CMV-associated TCR beta chains appeared HLA-restricted.

Comment on this clone: The antigen is not known.

The PCR used 60 Vbeta and 13 Jbeta primers. Assay: immunoSEQ multiplex PCR; the TCRdb copy retains only in-frame clones and omits some. The sample comprises under 200,000 clones, 77% of which are singletons, and around 3% rests with the top ten. Germline lookup yields CDR1 SEHNR and CDR2 FQNEAQ (reference sequence). The CDR3 extends over 15 amino acids. V dropped 5 bases and J dropped 0; count of bases not matched to a gene: 6. This receptor was identified in a woman aged 40-49 years in good health and CMV-seropositive. This chain links TRBV7-9 with TRBJ1-1; TRBD1 aligns across 7 bases. The sample taken for sequencing was PBMCs. CDR3 DNA sequence: TGTGCCAGCAGCGTCGCCGGGACAGTGAACACTGAAGCTTTCTTT. This encodes CASSVAGTVNTEAFF.